A selection of T cell receptor beta chains follows, all from one sample in a study of T cell responses to AZD1222 COVID-19 vaccine. Assay used: immunoSEQ multiplex PCR; TCRdb lists only in-frame clones, some missing. In the table there are some 170,000 clones, around 93% of which are singletons. Sequencing was performed on peripheral blood, taken 28 days after the second dose of the MenACWY control vaccine. These receptors all stem from an adult who received the MenACWY meningococcal vaccine as a control. CDR3s include the opening cysteine and the closing phenylalanine or tryptophan. The D gene is left open where the match is weak. Some rows mark clone size as missing; the rest say once, few, many or name a class of expanded clone.

v_gene	j_gene	d_gene	abundance	CDR3aa	CDR3nt
TRBV10-3	TRBJ1-3	NA	NA	CAISASGGGSGNTIYF	TGTGCCATCAGTGCGTCTGGAGGGGGCTCTGGAAACACCATATATTTT
TRBV19	TRBJ1-2	TRBD1	NA	CASSIGAGGSYGYTF	TGTGCCAGTAGTATAGGTGCAGGGGGTAGCTATGGCTACACCTTC
TRBV19	TRBJ1-6	NA	NA	CASSGDRASPLHF	TGTGCCAGTAGTGGGGACCGGGCCTCACCCCTCCACTTT
TRBV19	TRBJ1-5	NA	NA	CASSGHPSNQPQHF	TGTGCCAGTAGTGGCCACCCCAGCAATCAGCCCCAGCATTTT
TRBV4-3	TRBJ2-7	TRBD2	NA	CASSQEGGGGRSYEQYF	TGCGCCAGCAGCCAAGAGGGCGGGGGAGGGAGATCCTACGAGCAGTACTTC
TRBV10-1	TRBJ2-2	NA	NA	CASRITSYTGELFF	TGCGCCAGCAGGATTACTAGTTACACCGGGGAGCTGTTTTTT
TRBV19	TRBJ1-1	TRBD1	NA	CASSRGTAPMNTEAFF	TGTGCCAGTAGTCGTGGGACAGCCCCCATGAACACTGAAGCTTTCTTT
TRBV19	TRBJ1-1	NA	NA	CASTETGRNTEAFF	TGTGCCAGTACCGAAACAGGGAGAAACACTGAAGCTTTCTTT
TRBV7-2	TRBJ1-4	NA	NA	CASSYTGTQNEKLFF	TGTGCCAGCAGCTACACCGGGACCCAGAATGAAAAACTGTTTTTT
TRBV2	TRBJ1-4	TRBD1	NA	CASRRDQGARFEKLFF	TGTGCCAGCAGGAGGGACCAGGGGGCCCGGTTTGAAAAACTGTTTTTT
TRBV10-2	TRBJ1-1	NA	NA	CASSSTREAFF	TGCGCCAGCAGTTCGACACGGGAAGCTTTCTTT
TRBV2	TRBJ1-2	NA	NA	CASNMGRAPLYGYTF	TGTGCCAGCAACATGGGGAGGGCTCCCCTCTATGGCTACACCTTC
TRBV19	TRBJ1-2	TRBD1	NA	CASRTTGTESYGYTF	TGTGCCAGTAGAACAACCGGGACAGAGAGCTATGGCTACACCTTC
TRBV5-1	TRBJ2-2	NA	NA	CASSYGNGQGGELFF	TGCGCCAGCAGCTATGGGAATGGGCAAGGCGGGGAGCTGTTTTTT
TRBV28	TRBJ1-2	NA	NA	CAMGGSLRGYTF	TGTGCCATGGGGGGTTCCCTTCGTGGCTACACCTTC
TRBV15	TRBJ2-3	NA	NA	CATSRPGDLDTQYF	TGTGCCACCAGCAGACCCGGGGACCTAGATACGCAGTATTTT
TRBV18	TRBJ1-1	NA	NA	CASSPSMANTEAFF	TGTGCCAGCTCACCGTCCATGGCGAACACTGAAGCTTTCTTT
TRBV18	TRBJ2-6	TRBD1	once	CASSPGQGVHSGANVLTF	TGTGCCAGCTCACCCGGACAGGGAGTTCACTCTGGGGCCAACGTCCTGACTTTC
TRBV18	TRBJ1-2	NA	once	CASSSQGLNYGYTF	TGTGCCAGCTCATCACAGGGTCTTAACTATGGCTACACCTTC
TRBV30	TRBJ2-2	NA	NA	CAWRRKATNTGELFF	TGTGCCTGGAGACGGAAGGCGACGAACACCGGGGAGCTGTTTTTT
TRBV3-1/TRBV3-2	TRBJ1-4	NA	NA	CASSPRRSPEKLFF	TGTGCCAGCAGCCCCCGGAGGTCTCCTGAAAAACTGTTTTTT
TRBV5-1	TRBJ2-7	TRBD1	NA	CASRPSTGDEQYF	TGCGCCAGCAGACCCTCGACAGGGGACGAGCAGTACTTC
TRBV10-1	TRBJ2-2	TRBD1	NA	CASSGTVGAGELFF	TGCGCCAGCAGCGGGACAGTGGGGGCCGGGGAGCTGTTTTTT
TRBV6-4	TRBJ2-3	TRBD2	NA	CASSLTSGGTDTQYF	TGTGCCAGCAGTTTGACTAGCGGGGGGACAGATACGCAGTATTTT
TRBV28	TRBJ2-3	NA	NA	CASRLGLRGRGTDTQYF	TGTGCCAGCAGGCTGGGACTTAGGGGCCGGGGCACAGATACGCAGTATTTT
TRBV18	TRBJ2-3	NA	few	CASSPSGSDTQYF	TGTGCCAGCTCACCATCGGGGTCAGATACGCAGTATTTT
TRBV18	TRBJ1-5	NA	NA	CASSPQKYSNQPQHF	TGTGCCAGCTCACCACAGAAATATAGCAATCAGCCCCAGCATTTT
TRBV24-1	TRBJ1-1	NA	NA	CATSDWKKPPKAFF	TGTGCCACCAGTGATTGGAAGAAACCCCCTAAAGCTTTCTTT
TRBV7-6	TRBJ2-2	NA	NA	CASRSIPPTSSLSGELFF	TGTGCCAGCAGATCCATCCCGCCGACTAGTTCATTGTCCGGGGAGCTGTTTTTT
TRBV3-1/TRBV3-2	TRBJ1-1	NA	NA	CASSYARGVTEAFF	TGTGCCAGCAGCTATGCTCGGGGGGTGACTGAAGCTTTCTTT
TRBV2	TRBJ1-2	NA	few	CASAARGYGYTF	TGTGCCAGCGCCGCCAGGGGCTATGGCTACACCTTC
TRBV4-1	TRBJ1-2	NA	NA	CASSPQGVYYGYTF	TGCGCCAGCAGCCCGCAGGGAGTTTACTATGGCTACACCTTC
TRBV4-3	TRBJ2-3	NA	NA	CASSQDNGAKDTQYF	TGCGCCAGCAGCCAAGACAACGGGGCGAAAGATACGCAGTATTTT
TRBV30	TRBJ2-1	TRBD1	NA	CAQNNRDRGYNEQFF	TGTGCCCAGAATAATCGGGACAGGGGCTACAATGAGCAGTTCTTC
TRBV2	TRBJ1-1	NA	NA	CASSGQTNTEAFF	TGTGCCAGCAGTGGGCAGACTAACACTGAAGCTTTCTTT
TRBV5-6	TRBJ2-7	TRBD1	NA	CASSRLGQEIYEQYF	TGTGCCAGCAGCCGGTTGGGACAGGAGATTTACGAGCAGTACTTC
TRBV5-1	TRBJ1-1	TRBD1	NA	CASSQQGRGQEAFF	TGCGCCAGCAGCCAACAGGGGCGCGGCCAGGAAGCTTTCTTT
TRBV28	TRBJ1-5	TRBD1	NA	CASSLTGGNQPQHF	TGTGCCAGCAGTTTGACAGGGGGTAATCAGCCCCAGCATTTT
TRBV2	TRBJ1-3	NA	few	CASGDSGNTIYF	TGTGCCAGCGGTGACAGTGGAAACACCATATATTTT
TRBV5-6	TRBJ2-1	NA	NA	CASSLAPQFSYNEQFF	TGTGCCAGCAGCTTGGCCCCCCAGTTCTCCTACAATGAGCAGTTCTTC
TRBV6-5	TRBJ1-5	NA	NA	CASSYSRNQPQHF	TGTGCCAGCAGTTACTCGAGGAATCAGCCCCAGCATTTT
TRBV7-2	TRBJ2-4	TRBD1	NA	CASSLRGPKNIQYF	TGTGCCAGCAGCTTAAGGGGGCCCAAAAACATTCAGTACTTC
TRBV5-4	TRBJ2-5	TRBD2	NA	CATGEGTSAWETQYF	TGTGCCACCGGGGAGGGAACTAGCGCTTGGGAGACCCAGTACTTC
TRBV30	TRBJ1-3	NA	NA	CAWSLQGSGNTIYF	TGTGCCTGGAGTCTACAGGGATCAGGAAACACCATATATTTT
TRBV19	TRBJ1-3	NA	NA	CASSQSLAGNTIYF	TGTGCCAGTTCACAGTCACTCGCCGGAAACACCATATATTTT
TRBV6-1	TRBJ2-3	NA	NA	CASSENVRRLTDTQYF	TGTGCCAGCAGTGAAAATGTTAGACGGCTCACAGATACGCAGTATTTT
TRBV5-6	TRBJ1-1	TRBD1	NA	CASSTTQGPFRTEAFF	TGTGCCAGCAGCACAACACAGGGGCCCTTTAGAACTGAAGCTTTCTTT
TRBV5-1	TRBJ2-7	NA	NA	CASALGGDGNEQYF	TGCGCCAGCGCTCTGGGGGGCGACGGGAACGAGCAGTACTTC
TRBV28	TRBJ1-1	NA	NA	CASSPRGRGNTEAFF	TGTGCCAGCAGTCCTAGAGGGAGGGGCAACACTGAAGCTTTCTTT
TRBV6-6	TRBJ2-7	NA	NA	CASKGPHIYEQYF	TGTGCCAGCAAAGGACCACACATCTACGAGCAGTACTTC
TRBV7-9	TRBJ2-2	TRBD2	NA	CASSRFGLEAGELFF	TGTGCCAGCAGCCGATTTGGACTAGAGGCCGGGGAGCTGTTTTTT
TRBV5-6	TRBJ2-1	NA	NA	CASSLDPVAYNEQFF	TGTGCCAGCAGCTTGGATCCCGTCGCCTACAATGAGCAGTTCTTC
TRBV2	TRBJ2-2	NA	NA	CASRPGAVGELFF	TGTGCCAGCAGACCAGGGGCCGTCGGGGAGCTGTTTTTT
TRBV11-2	TRBJ1-2	NA	NA	CASSPRAALGYTF	TGTGCCAGCAGCCCCCGGGCAGCGTTAGGCTACACCTTC
TRBV6-2/TRBV6-3	TRBJ2-1	NA	NA	CASSELPRGGAYNEQFF	TGTGCCAGCAGCGAACTCCCGAGGGGGGGAGCTTACAATGAGCAGTTCTTC
TRBV7-9	TRBJ1-2	NA	NA	CASSSDRRYGYTF	TGTGCCAGCAGCTCCGACAGGAGGTATGGCTACACCTTC
TRBV7-6	TRBJ1-3	NA	NA	CASSLQGSGNTIYF	TGTGCCAGCAGCTTACAGGGGTCCGGAAACACCATATATTTT
TRBV5-1	TRBJ1-1	NA	NA	CASSLSTGQYTEAFF	TGCGCCAGCAGCTTGAGCACTGGACAGTACACTGAAGCTTTCTTT
TRBV27	TRBJ1-2	NA	NA	CASSRDPRPVANYGYTF	TGTGCCAGCAGTCGAGACCCCCGGCCAGTCGCTAACTATGGCTACACCTTC